This T cell receptor beta chain was captured in a study of PD-L1 blockade in urothelial cancer. Background on the study: T cells were recovered from blood samples at a median of roughly 150,000.

Using immunoSEQ multiplex PCR, the repertoire was profiled, and TCRdb retains in-frame clones only, with some absent. The data contain 30,000 to 40,000 clones, 80% to 95% of them seen just once; the ten biggest clones take up about 9%. The trim removed 1 base at V and 5 bases at J, leaving 8 bases unmatched. The CDR3 spans 15 residues. CDR1 is SGHRS and CDR2 is YFSETQ in the germline V gene. V and J are TRBV5-1 and TRBJ2-7; TRBD1 agrees at 8 bases. The sample in question was PBMCs, obtained around atezolizumab (anti-PD-L1) treatment. The receptor comes from a man in his 70s with urothelial cancer. The CDR3 here is CASSLWGDRSDEQYF. In nucleotides, the CDR3 is TGCGCCAGCAGCTTGTGGGGGGACAGGAGCGACGAGCAGTACTTC.